The clone carrying this T cell receptor beta chain was counted ten times or more. TCRdb recomputed calls from the 5' RACE reads with MiXCR, one row per CDR3 protein. Among under 85,000 distinct CDR3 sequences listed, about 8% were seen once. CDR3 length: 12 residues. Germline V lookup: CDR1 SQVTM, CDR2 ANQGSEA. V lost 7 bases to trimming and J lost 5 bases, with 14 bases between them. Time point denoted: sample taken at primary tumor resection. Patients with untreated early-stage non-small cell lung cancer, numbering 72, were the donors. The data stem from a study of spatial heterogeneity in lung cancer.

The sample in question was PBMCs, obtained at surgery. V gene TRBV29-1 combines with J gene TRBJ2-5; D unresolved. The clonotype originates from a male donor with early-stage non-small cell lung cancer. The CDR3, as DNA: TGCAGCGCCGCTAACACGGCCGAGACCCAGTACTTC. Translating gives CSAANTAETQYF.